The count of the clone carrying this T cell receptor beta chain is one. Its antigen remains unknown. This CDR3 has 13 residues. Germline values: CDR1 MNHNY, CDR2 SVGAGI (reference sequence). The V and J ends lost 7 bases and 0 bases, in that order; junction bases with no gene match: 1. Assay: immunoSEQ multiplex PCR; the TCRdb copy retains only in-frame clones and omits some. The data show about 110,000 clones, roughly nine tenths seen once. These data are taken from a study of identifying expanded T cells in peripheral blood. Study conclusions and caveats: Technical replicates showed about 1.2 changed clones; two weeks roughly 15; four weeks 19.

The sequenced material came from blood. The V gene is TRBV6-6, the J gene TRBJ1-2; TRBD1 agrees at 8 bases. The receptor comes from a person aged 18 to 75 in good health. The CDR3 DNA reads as TGTGCCAGCACACAGGGGGCTAACTATGGCTACACCTTC. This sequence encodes CASTQGANYGYTF.